These T cell receptor beta chains were read from a single sample in a study of cytomegalovirus exposure and HLA in healthy donors. The assay was immunoSEQ multiplex PCR, and TCRdb's table has in-frame clones only and misses some. The sample lists under 200,000 clones, over 70% occurring once. Sequences were obtained from PBMCs. The receptors come from a woman aged 45-65 years in good health and CMV-seronegative. Both conserved end residues are part of each CDR3. The D gene is left open where the match is weak. Not all rows give a size; the values are once, few, many and, for expanded clones, a class.

d_gene	v_gene	j_gene	abundance	CDR3aa	CDR3nt
-	TRBV27	TRBJ2-6	-	CASSKESGANVLTF	TGTGCCAGCAGTAAGGAGTCTGGGGCCAACGTCCTGACTTTC
TRBD1	TRBV28	TRBJ2-5	few	CATARDRQETQYF	TGTGCCACCGCGAGGGACAGACAAGAGACCCAGTACTTC
TRBD2	TRBV28	TRBJ2-7	-	CASSTLAGVEQYF	TGTGCCAGCAGCACACTAGCGGGAGTCGAGCAGTACTTC
TRBD1	TRBV27	TRBJ1-3	-	CASSLTGVRSGNTIYF	TGTGCCAGCAGTTTAACAGGGGTTAGGTCTGGAAACACCATATATTTT
-	TRBV28	TRBJ1-6	few	CASKWTVNNSPLHF	TGTGCCAGCAAATGGACAGTCAATAATTCACCCCTCCACTTT
-	TRBV5-1	TRBJ2-3	few	CASSSGGTDTQYF	TGCGCCAGCAGCTCTGGGGGGACAGATACGCAGTATTTT
TRBD1	TRBV10-3	TRBJ1-5	-	CATNPGGGSQPQHF	TGTGCCACCAACCCTGGAGGGGGCAGTCAGCCCCAGCATTTT
-	TRBV7-9	TRBJ2-3	-	CASSFPVLDTQYF	TGTGCCAGCAGCTTCCCCGTCCTGGATACGCAGTATTTT
-	TRBV7-9	TRBJ1-3	once	CASSSLRVFAGNTIYF	TGTGCCAGCAGCTCCCTCAGGGTTTTCGCTGGAAACACCATATATTTT
TRBD2	TRBV2	TRBJ2-1	-	CALSRTSIGNEQFF	TGTGCCCTATCCCGGACTAGCATCGGCAATGAGCAGTTCTTC
-	TRBV7-9	TRBJ1-3	-	CASSLRGDSGNTIYF	TGTGCCAGCAGCTTACGGGGGGACTCTGGAAACACCATATATTTT
-	TRBV4-1	TRBJ1-5	-	CASSQDAGYQPQHF	TGCGCCAGCAGCCAAGACGCGGGATACCAGCCCCAGCATTTT
TRBD2	TRBV15	TRBJ2-7	-	CATSGFQREDYEQYF	TGTGCCACCAGCGGGTTTCAGCGGGAGGACTACGAGCAGTACTTC
-	TRBV14	TRBJ1-2	-	CASSQYFDTGYTF	TGTGCCAGCAGCCAATACTTCGACACTGGCTACACCTTC
TRBD1	TRBV30	TRBJ1-2	-	CAWDNRGGYGYTF	TGTGCCTGGGATAACAGGGGGGGATATGGCTACACCTTC
TRBD1	TRBV6-1	TRBJ1-5	-	CASRVTGDSNQPQHF	TGTGCCAGCAGGGTGACAGGGGATAGCAATCAGCCCCAGCATTTT
-	TRBV6-1	TRBJ1-1	-	CASVDRRGGTEAFF	TGTGCCAGCGTTGACCGTCGGGGTGGAACTGAAGCTTTCTTT
TRBD2	TRBV5-1	TRBJ2-7	-	CASSSGLADDYEQYF	TGCGCCAGCAGCTCCGGACTAGCGGACGACTACGAGCAGTACTTC
TRBD1	TRBV19	TRBJ1-1	-	CASSIGTGRGTEAFF	TGTGCCAGTAGTATTGGGACAGGGAGGGGGACTGAAGCTTTCTTT
-	TRBV6-6	TRBJ1-1	-	CASSLDLNTEAFF	TGTGCCAGCAGTCTCGACTTGAACACTGAAGCTTTCTTT
TRBD2	TRBV28	TRBJ2-7	-	CASGWASGGYEQYF	TGTGCCAGCGGATGGGCTAGCGGGGGCTACGAGCAGTACTTC
TRBD1	TRBV10-3	TRBJ2-3	-	CAISEPTEGGQGTDTQYF	TGTGCCATCAGTGAGCCTACGGAGGGGGGACAGGGGACAGATACGCAGTATTTT
-	TRBV10-3	TRBJ2-7	-	CAISAGTLYEQYF	TGTGCCATCAGTGCGGGGACACTCTACGAGCAGTACTTC
-	TRBV28	TRBJ1-2	-	CASSLKGSDNSYGYTF	TGTGCCAGCAGTTTAAAGGGGTCAGACAACTCCTATGGCTACACCTTC
-	TRBV29-1	TRBJ2-7	-	CSAAEGTLHEQYF	TGCAGCGCTGCTGAGGGGACTCTACACGAGCAGTACTTC
-	TRBV6-6	TRBJ1-2	-	CASSYSKGVDYGYTF	TGTGCCAGCAGTTACTCGAAGGGGGTAGACTATGGCTACACCTTC
TRBD1	TRBV10-3	TRBJ1-4	once	CAISGGQGRPNEKLFF	TGTGCCATCAGTGGGGGACAGGGTCGGCCTAATGAAAAACTGTTTTTT
-	TRBV4-3	TRBJ1-1	once	CASSQDRGLNTEAFF	TGCGCCAGCAGCCAAGACAGGGGCCTGAACACTGAAGCTTTCTTT
TRBD2	TRBV5-4	TRBJ2-5	-	CASSLAGGLGKTQYF	TGTGCCAGCAGCTTGGCGGGAGGGTTGGGAAAGACCCAGTACTTC
-	TRBV7-6	TRBJ2-7	-	CASSPTGSTIEQYF	TGTGCCAGCAGCCCAACCGGGAGTACGATCGAGCAGTACTTC
TRBD1	TRBV7-9	TRBJ2-7	-	CASSKTAGTGMRHEQYF	TGTGCCAGCAGCAAAACGGCGGGGACAGGGATGAGACACGAGCAGTACTTC
-	TRBV28	TRBJ1-1	-	CASSFHREKGNTEAFF	TGTGCCAGCAGTTTTCACAGGGAGAAGGGGAACACTGAAGCTTTCTTT
TRBD1	TRBV19	TRBJ1-5	-	CASSIGDRVSGPQHF	TGTGCCAGTAGTATAGGAGACAGGGTGAGCGGGCCCCAGCATTTT
-	TRBV7-2	TRBJ2-4	-	CASTEGGHLKNIQYF	TGTGCCAGCACCGAAGGGGGACACCTCAAAAACATTCAGTACTTC
TRBD1	TRBV7-9	TRBJ1-2	-	CASSLVTGAPYTF	TGTGCCAGCAGCTTAGTTACAGGGGCCCCCTACACCTTC
-	TRBV9	TRBJ2-3	few	CASSAIAPSTDTQYF	TGTGCCAGCAGCGCCATAGCGCCCAGCACAGATACGCAGTATTTT
-	TRBV28	TRBJ2-7	-	CASSLRFRDEQYF	TGTGCCAGCAGTTTACGGTTTCGGGACGAGCAGTACTTC
-	TRBV25-1	TRBJ2-1	-	CASSPSRGSYNEQFF	TGTGCCAGCAGTCCATCGCGGGGCTCCTACAATGAGCAGTTCTTC
-	TRBV28	TRBJ2-7	-	CASTLSQGNSYEQYF	TGTGCCAGCACCCTCTCACAGGGAAACTCCTACGAGCAGTACTTC
-	TRBV4-1	TRBJ2-7	few	CASSQGPTVNYEQYF	TGCGCCAGCAGCCAAGGACCGACAGTGAACTACGAGCAGTACTTC
TRBD1	TRBV28	TRBJ1-2	few	CASSRQGMTYGYTF	TGTGCCAGCAGCCGACAGGGGATGACCTATGGCTACACCTTC
-	TRBV5-4	TRBJ1-1	-	CASSLRNTEAFF	TGTGCCAGCAGCTTGCGGAACACTGAAGCTTTCTTT
TRBD1	TRBV5-1	TRBJ2-5	-	CASSLGQGAWETQYF	TGCGCCAGCAGCTTGGGACAGGGGGCTTGGGAGACCCAGTACTTC
-	TRBV19	TRBJ2-7	-	CASRLREKYEQYF	TGTGCCAGCCGCCTCAGGGAAAAGTACGAGCAGTACTTC
-	TRBV7-9	TRBJ2-7	-	CASSLVVSPYEQYF	TGTGCCAGCAGCTTAGTCGTCTCTCCCTACGAGCAGTACTTC
TRBD2	TRBV9	TRBJ2-1	-	CASSVREGTSGYNEQFF	TGTGCCAGCAGCGTCAGGGAAGGGACTAGCGGTTACAATGAGCAGTTCTTC
-	TRBV7-6	TRBJ1-2	-	CASSLEEGYGYTF	TGTGCCAGCAGCCTAGAAGAGGGCTATGGCTACACCTTC
TRBD1	TRBV7-2	TRBJ2-2	few	CASSLQGVTGELFF	TGTGCCAGCAGCTTACAGGGGGTAACCGGGGAGCTGTTTTTT
-	TRBV18	TRBJ1-1	-	CASSPLALVQGGTEAFF	TGTGCCAGCTCACCCCTAGCTCTGGTGCAGGGAGGCACTGAAGCTTTCTTT
TRBD2	TRBV7-8	TRBJ2-7	-	CASSSGLAGRVSSYEQYF	TGTGCCAGCAGCTCGGGACTAGCGGGGCGGGTCTCGTCCTACGAGCAGTACTTC
TRBD2	TRBV5-1	TRBJ2-5	-	CASSLFTGTSGIQTQYF	TGCGCCAGCAGCTTATTTACCGGGACTAGCGGGATTCAGACCCAGTACTTC
TRBD1	TRBV5-1	TRBJ1-2	-	CASSGRTGVYGYTF	TGCGCCAGCAGCGGGAGGACAGGGGTCTATGGCTACACCTTC